Listed here are 8 T cell receptor beta chains from one sample, sequenced in a study of Ad26.COV2.S vaccination and SARS-CoV-2 variants. The repertoire was sequenced with immunoSEQ multiplex PCR; TCRdb's copy has only in-frame clones and lacks some. Of some 400,000 clones in the sample, 89% were seen once. This sample's treatment: roughly 19 received Ad26.COV2.S at low or high dose, single or two shots; about 5 received placebo; per-sample allocation not given. Samples came from day 63 after the first vaccine or placebo injection. This specimen consisted of peripheral blood, obtained in a trial of Ad26.COV2.S vaccine versus placebo. The receptors were gathered from a person aged 18-65 years who received the Ad26.COV2.S COVID-19 vaccine or a placebo.

This clone was recorded once. The chain uses TRBV28 and TRBJ2-1; 8 nucleotides match TRBD2. Germline assignment: CDR1 MDHEN and CDR2 SYDVKM. With V trimmed by 8 bases and J by 7 bases, 10 bases remained unmatched. The CDR3 length is 14 residues. The CDR3 reads CASLGSGRRNEQFF. CDR3 DNA: TGTGCCAGCCTAGGCAGCGGGAGACGGAATGAGCAGTTCTTC.

Here the CDR3 DNA reads TGTGCCAGCAGTTTTCTCAGTAGGGGACAGGGAAAGAATGAGCAGTTCTTC. Protein product: CASSFLSRGQGKNEQFF. V gene TRBV27 combines with J gene TRBJ2-1; the match to TRBD1 covers 9 bases. The CDR3 spans 17 residues. Trimming took 3 bases from V and 7 from J; bases not matched to a gene: 13. Germline-derived CDR1 and CDR2 are MNHEY and SMNVEV (reference sequence).

The V call is TRBV4-1, the J call TRBJ2-3, with 7 bases aligning to TRBD1. Trimming cost V 4 bases and J 5 bases; bases outside gene matches: 6. The CDR3 spans 14 residues. From germline, CDR1 is MGHRA and CDR2 YSYEKL. As DNA, the CDR3 is TGCGCCAGCAGCCTGCCCGGGACAGAAGATACGCAGTATTTT. Amino acids: CASSLPGTEDTQYF.

The chain carries TRBV27 and TRBJ2-7, with 7 bases matching TRBD2. From germline, CDR1 is MNHEY and CDR2 SMNVEV (reference sequence). The V and J ends lost 6 bases and 4 bases, in that order; junction bases with no gene match: 6. The CDR3 is 13 residues long. CDR3 nucleotide sequence: TGTGCCAGCAGGCAGGGCGGGGGATACGAGCAGTACTTC. Protein sequence: CASRQGGGYEQYF.

A single count supports this clone. The same CDR3 also results from other DNA sequences found in this sample. V and J are TRBV18 and TRBJ2-7; D gene uncertain. Germline V lookup: CDR1 KGHSH, CDR2 LQKENI. CDR3 length equals 13 residues. Trimming left V 1 base short and J 3 bases short, with 7 bases between. The CDR3 sequence: CASSPRSSYEQYF. Here the CDR3 DNA reads TGTGCCAGCTCACCACGCAGTAGCTACGAGCAGTACTTC.

The chain carries TRBV19 and TRBJ1-5; 7 bases fit TRBD1. The CDR3 contains 13 residues. From germline, CDR1 is LNHDA and CDR2 SQIVND (reference sequence). Trimming removed 4 bases from V and 6 bases from J; junction bases left unmatched: 3. The CDR3 nucleotides read TGTGCCAGTAGTAGACAGGGTACTCAGCCCCAGCATTTT. It specifies CASSRQGTQPQHF.

The rearrangement links TRBV12-5 to TRBJ1-3; 8 bases are a match to TRBD1. The V and J ends lost 1 base and 2 bases, in that order; junction bases with no gene match: 10. Germline V gene data show CDR1 as LGHNT and CDR2 as FRNRAP. CDR3 length: 18 residues. The CDR3 DNA is TGTGCTAGTGGTTTGGCCACCGGGACAGGTTTAGCTGGAAACACCATATATTTT. Its translation: CASGLATGTGLAGNTIYF.

The chain uses TRBV6-5 and TRBJ2-3; tentative D call: TRBD2 (6 bases). The CDR3 consists of 16 residues. Trimming took 0 bases from V and 2 from J, leaving 12 bases between them. Per germline, CDR1 MNHEY and CDR2 SVGAGI. The CDR3, as DNA: TGTGCCAGCAGTTACTCGAGCCCTAGCGTCACAGATACGCAGTATTTT. This encodes CASSYSSPSVTDTQYF.